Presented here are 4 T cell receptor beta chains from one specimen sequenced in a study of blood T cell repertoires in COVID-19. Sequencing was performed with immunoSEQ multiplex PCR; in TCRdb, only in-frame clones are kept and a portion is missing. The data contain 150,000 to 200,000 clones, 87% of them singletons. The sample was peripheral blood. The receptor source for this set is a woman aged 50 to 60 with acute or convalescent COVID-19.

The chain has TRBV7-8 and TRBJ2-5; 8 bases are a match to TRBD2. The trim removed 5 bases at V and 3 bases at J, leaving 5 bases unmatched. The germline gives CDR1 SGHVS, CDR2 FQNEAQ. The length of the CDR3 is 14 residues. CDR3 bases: TGTGCCAGCAGCCCCCGGGGGGGGGAAGAGACCCAGTACTTC. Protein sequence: CASSPRGGEETQYF.

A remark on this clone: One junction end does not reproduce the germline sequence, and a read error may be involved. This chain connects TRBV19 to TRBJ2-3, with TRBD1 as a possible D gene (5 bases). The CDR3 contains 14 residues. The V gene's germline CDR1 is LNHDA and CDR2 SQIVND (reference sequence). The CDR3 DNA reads TGTGCCAGCAGTAAAGGGGCTTTCACAGATACGCAGTATTTT. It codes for CASSKGAFTDTQYF.

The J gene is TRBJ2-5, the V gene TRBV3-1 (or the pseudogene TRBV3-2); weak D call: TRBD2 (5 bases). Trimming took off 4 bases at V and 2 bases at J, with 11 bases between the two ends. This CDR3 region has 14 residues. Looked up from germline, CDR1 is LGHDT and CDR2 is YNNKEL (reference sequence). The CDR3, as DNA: TGTGCCAGCAGCCCCCCCGGGGTTCAAGAGACCCAGTACTTC. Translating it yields CASSPPGVQETQYF.

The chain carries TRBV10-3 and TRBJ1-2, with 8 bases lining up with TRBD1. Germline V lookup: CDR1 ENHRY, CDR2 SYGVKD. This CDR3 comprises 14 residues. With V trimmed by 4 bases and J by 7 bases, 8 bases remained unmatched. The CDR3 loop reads CAISGTGNPTGYTF. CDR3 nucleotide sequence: TGTGCCATCAGTGGGACAGGGAATCCAACTGGCTACACCTTC.